Following are 8 T cell receptor beta chains from one sample sequenced in a study of T cells in Graves' hyperthyroidism and ophthalmopathy. Amplification yielded TCR beta CDR3 regions, with RNA transcripts as the source. A set of HTBI primers served as the primers for a first-round RT-PCR of the TCR CDR3. TCRdb used MiXCR to reprocess the multiplex PCR reads, holding one entry per CDR3 protein. The sample records 600,000 to 700,000 distinct CDR3 sequences, over 40% being singletons. Sequencing was performed on peripheral blood or thyroid tissue (not recorded which). The receptors here all came from an adult man with Graves' disease, either hyperthyroidism or ophthalmopathy (not recorded which).

The CDR3 loop reads CASSLVHRVYEQYF. The CDR3 coding sequence is TGCGCCAGCAGCTTGGTGCACAGGGTTTACGAGCAGTACTTC. This chain uses TRBV5-1 with TRBJ2-7; D is possibly TRBD1 (6 bases). The CDR3 is made up of 14 amino acids. CDR1 and CDR2 (germline): SGHRS, YFSETQ. Trimming left V 0 bases short and J 4 bases short, with 11 bases between.

The rearrangement uses TRBV6-9 and TRBJ2-2; 11 bases are shared with TRBD1. CDR3 length: 16 residues. The ends lost 8 bases at V and 6 bases at J; junction bases unmatched: 11. The germline CDR1 and CDR2 sequences are MNHGY and SVAAGI. CDR3 in amino acids: CASAGQGVSFAGELFF. The CDR3 nucleotides read TGTGCCAGCGCGGGACAGGGGGTGTCTTTCGCCGGGGAGCTGTTTTTT.

The J gene is TRBJ1-2, the V gene TRBV5-1, with D possibly being TRBD1 (6 bases). CDR3 length: 16 amino acids. V lost 0 bases, J lost 7 bases, and 19 bases lay in between. CDR1 and CDR2 from the germline V gene are SGHRS and YFSETQ. The CDR3 nucleotides are TGCGCCAGCAGCTTGGATGCTGGAAACAGGGTTTCTGGCTACACCTTC. The encoded protein is CASSLDAGNRVSGYTF.

This clonotype was observed a handful of times. The CDR3 DNA reads as TGTGCCAGCAGTTTATTGGCGGGTAATGAAGCTTTCTTT. Its translation: CASSLLAGNEAFF. This chain connects TRBV12-3 or TRBV12-4 to TRBJ1-1, with D unclear. The CDR3 consists of 13 residues. Trimming pared 2 bases from V and 7 bases from J, leaving 11 bases between.

This clonotype came up many times. This chain links TRBV10-2 with TRBJ2-7, with a tentative D call TRBD1 (5 bases). V was pared by 10 bases and J by 6 bases, with 19 bases between. CDR3 length: 13 amino acids. Germline-derived CDR1 and CDR2 are WSHSY and SAAADI. CDR3 sequence reads: CATSDIAAAEQYF. The CDR3 nucleotides read TGCGCCACCTCGGACATAGCAGCCGCCGAGCAGTACTTC.

The gene calls are TRBV11-2 and TRBJ1-1, with 11 positions matching TRBD1. Unmatched junction bases numbered 9, after V lost 8 bases and J lost 4 bases. Germline V gene lookup returns CDR1 SGHAT and CDR2 FQNNGV. This CDR3 comprises 15 residues. The CDR3 sequence is CASSRDRGGGTEAFF. CDR3 coding DNA: TGTGCCAGCTCCAGGGACAGGGGGGGGGGCACTGAAGCTTTCTTT.

About this clonotype itself: A clone one base away is much larger, so this may be a read error. The CDR3 nucleotides are TGTGCCACCAGTGACTCCGGGAGCTCCTACGAGCAGTACTTC. It translates to CATSDSGSSYEQYF. The chain is built from TRBV2 and TRBJ2-7; TRBD2 is a possible D gene (6 bases). CDR1 is SNHLY and CDR2 is FYNNEI in the germline V gene. The CDR3 has 14 residues.

This clonotype was detected many times. The genes are TRBV10-3 and TRBJ1-1; D perhaps matches TRBD1 (5 bases). V lost 6 bases and J 7 bases, leaving 12 bases between the germline ends. The CDR3 contains 12 residues. Germline CDR1 and CDR2: ENHRY and SYGVKD. In DNA, the CDR3 is TGTGCCATCAGAGGGACGGGTGATGAAGCTTTCTTT. It codes for CAIRGTGDEAFF.